The 10 T cell receptor beta chains listed next were all sequenced from one sample in a study of shared clonotypes between healthy human individuals. Assay used: immunoSEQ multiplex PCR; TCRdb lists only in-frame clones, some missing. The profile shows millions of clones, 85% to 95% of them singletons. Sequencing was done on a sample of naive CD4+ T cells sorted from blood. As to subset: CD45RA+ positively selected. The source of these receptors is a man aged 18 to 29 in good health.

The chain links TRBV9 to TRBJ1-1; TRBD1 agrees at 7 bases. The CDR3 has 16 residues. V gave up 4 bases and J gave up 3 bases; unmatched junction bases: 12. Germline values: CDR1 SGDLS, CDR2 YYNGEE. The CDR3 DNA reads TGTGCCAGCAGCTTGACAGGGACTTCCGTCGACACTGAAGCTTTCTTT. Amino acids: CASSLTGTSVDTEAFF.

The J gene is TRBJ2-3, the V gene TRBV7-3; D is uncertain. V was trimmed by 5 bases and J by 6 bases, leaving 12 bases between them. Germline values: CDR1 SGHTA, CDR2 FQGTGA. This CDR3 spans 13 amino acids. CDR3 DNA sequence: TGTGCCAGCAGCCCGACGCTCTTCGATACGCAGTATTTT. It yields the protein CASSPTLFDTQYF.

The chain uses TRBV28 and TRBJ1-2; 7 bases agree with TRBD1. This CDR3 spans 15 amino acids. The germline gives CDR1 MDHEN, CDR2 SYDVKM. J gave up 4 bases and V 2 bases, and 7 bases lay outside the gene matches. The CDR3 DNA reads as TGTGCCAGCAGTTTAGGTGACAGGGTCATCTATGGCTACACCTTC. This gives the protein CASSLGDRVIYGYTF.

The rearrangement joins TRBV5-1 to TRBJ2-3, with 8 bases aligning to TRBD1. The CDR3 is 15 residues long. CDR1 and CDR2 from the germline V gene are SGHRS and YFSETQ. With V trimmed by 4 bases and J by 2 bases, 6 bases remained unmatched. The CDR3 nucleotides read TGCGCCAGCAGCATAGGACAGGGAAACACAGATACGCAGTATTTT. Its translation: CASSIGQGNTDTQYF.

The table lists this clone with a count of one. The CDR3 reads CASSLVGAHEQYF. The CDR3 bases are TGTGCCAGCAGCTTAGTCGGGGCACACGAGCAGTACTTC. V gene TRBV7-8 combines with J gene TRBJ2-7; the D call may be TRBD1 or TRBD2 (5 bases each). V lost 1 base to trimming and J lost 5 bases, with 9 bases between them. CDR1 SGHVS and CDR2 FQNEAQ come from the germline V gene. The CDR3 totals 13 residues.

A single count supports this clone. The chain combines TRBV5-1 with TRBJ2-5, with 11 bases matching TRBD2. This CDR3 region has 15 residues. The V gene's germline CDR1 is SGHRS and CDR2 YFSETQ. V was clipped by 0 bases and J by 3 bases; unmatched bases: 1. The CDR3 spells CASSLGLAGKETQYF. The CDR3, as DNA: TGCGCCAGCAGCTTGGGACTAGCGGGGAAAGAGACCCAGTACTTC.

V is TRBV19 and J is TRBJ2-2; TRBD2 agrees at 7 bases. Germline trimming cut 11 bases from V and 2 bases from J; bases unmatched to any gene: 8. Germline CDR1 and CDR2: LNHDA and SQIVND (reference sequence). The CDR3 loop spans 14 amino acids. This chain's CDR3 is CAGRVGPNTGELFF. CDR3 DNA: TGTGCCGGGAGGGTGGGTCCTAACACCGGGGAGCTGTTTTTT.

About this clone itself: A much more abundant neighbour one base away suggests this may be a read error. The sample holds other DNA sequences that translate to the same CDR3. The chain employs TRBV28 and TRBJ2-7, with unresolved D. The CDR3 contains 12 residues. V shed 2 bases and J shed 2 bases, with 4 bases lying between them. CDR1 MDHEN and CDR2 SYDVKM come from the germline V gene. The CDR3 sequence: CASSLAPYEQYF. DNA of the CDR3: TGTGCCAGCAGTTTAGCCCCCTACGAGCAGTACTTC.

This chain links TRBV30 with TRBJ2-1; the D gene is possibly TRBD1 (6 bases). V was shortened by 3 bases and J by 8 bases, with 20 bases between the two germline ends. This CDR3 region has 15 residues. CDR1 GTSNPN and CDR2 SVGIG come from the germline V gene (reference sequence). CDR3 loop: CAWSVSGTGIYEQFF. As DNA, the CDR3 is TGTGCCTGGAGCGTCTCCGGCACAGGGATTTATGAGCAGTTCTTC.

This CDR3 reads CASSGPSDRGGTYEQYF. The CDR3 DNA sequence: TGTGCCAGCAGTGGCCCCTCCGACAGGGGTGGAACCTACGAGCAGTACTTC. The rearrangement uses TRBV25-1 and TRBJ2-5; 8 nucleotides line up with TRBD1. The J call may be wrong; the DNA end is better matched by TRBJ2-7. Germline V gene lookup returns CDR1 MGHDK and CDR2 SYGVNS. The CDR3 is 17 residues long.